Listed here are 13 T cell receptor beta chains from one sample, sequenced in a study of T cell clones after liver transplantation. Sequencing used immunoSEQ multiplex PCR; TCRdb keeps in-frame clones, though not all of them. Of 20,000 to 25,000 clones listed, about 94% are singletons. Sample: CD8+ T cells from blood, taken about 25 months after liver transplant. The receptors shown here come from a human patient who received a liver transplant. Some of these T cells may belong to the graft donor.

The chain recombines TRBV5-8 with TRBJ1-5, with D possibly TRBD1 on 5 matching bases. CDR1 and CDR2 (germline): SGHTS, YDEGEE. V was trimmed by 3 bases and J by 4 bases, leaving 11 bases between them. The CDR3 covers 14 residues. The CDR3 DNA is TGTGCCAGCAGCTGGTCCGGGGGGAATCAGCCCCAGCATTTT. This encodes CASSWSGGNQPQHF.

A remark on this clone: One junction end disagrees with the germline gene, perhaps due to a read error. The CDR3 DNA reads TGTGCTAGCAGCACCCTGGGACGGGAGAACACTGAAGCTTTCTTT. Translated, it gives CASSTLGRENTEAFF. The chain is built from TRBV7-7 and TRBJ1-1, with D possibly TRBD1 on 5 matching bases. CDR1 is SSHAT and CDR2 is FNYEAQ in the germline V gene (reference sequence). The CDR3 covers 15 residues.

The genes are TRBV12-5 and TRBJ2-1; no definite D call. Germline V gene sequence: CDR1 LGHNT, CDR2 FRNRAP. The CDR3 totals 15 residues. V was clipped by 4 bases and J by 2 bases, with 12 bases between them. The CDR3: CASGSPLEPYNEQFF. CDR3 DNA: TGTGCTAGTGGTTCCCCATTGGAGCCCTACAATGAGCAGTTCTTC. Using reference TRBV12-5 and TRBJ2-1 for the parts outside the CDR3, the full variable domain is DARVTQTPRHKVTEMGQEVTMRCQPILGHNTVFWYRQTMMQGLELLAYFRNRAPLDDSGMPKDRFSAEMPDATLATLKIQPSEPRDSAVYFCASGSPLEPYNEQFFGPGTRLTVL.

This chain joins TRBV7-2 and TRBJ2-5; D might be TRBD1 (6 bases). This CDR3 is 13 amino acids long. V lost 2 bases, J lost 3 bases, and 7 bases lay in between. Germline V gene data show CDR1 as SGHTA and CDR2 as FQGNSA. Written as DNA, the CDR3 is TGTGCCAGCAGCTTAAACAGGGAAGAGACCCAGTACTTC. It specifies CASSLNREETQYF.

The chain recombines TRBV9 with TRBJ2-7, with D maybe TRBD2 (6 bases). CDR3 length: 12 amino acids. Trimming took off 2 bases at V and 6 bases at J, with 9 bases between the two ends. Per the germline V gene, CDR1 is SGDLS and CDR2 is YYNGEE. CDR3 nucleotides: TGTGCCAGCAGCGTCCAGGGAGGCGAGCAGTACTTC. Translating it yields CASSVQGGEQYF.

The gene calls are TRBV19 and TRBJ1-5; no firm D call. The V end lost 4 bases, the J end lost 3 bases, and 10 bases lay between the germline ends. Germline lookup yields CDR1 LNHDA and CDR2 SQIVND (reference sequence). The CDR3 runs to 14 residues. DNA for the CDR3: TGTGCCAGTAGTACGAGGGATTTCAATCAGCCCCAGCATTTT. Translated, it gives CASSTRDFNQPQHF.

The rearrangement uses TRBV5-6 and TRBJ2-5; D is undetermined. CDR1 is SGHDT and CDR2 is YYEEEE in the germline V gene. Trimming took off 4 bases at V and 1 base at J, with 8 bases between the two ends. The CDR3 loop spans 13 amino acids. CDR3: CASSLRVQETQYF. The CDR3 nucleotides are TGTGCCAGCAGCCTTCGGGTCCAAGAGACCCAGTACTTC.

Here the CDR3 DNA reads TGTGCCAGTGGTGGCCAGGCCCCGGAGTATTTT. This codes for CASGGQAPEYF. The chain links TRBV25-1 to TRBJ2-3; unclear D gene. The ends were cut back, 9 bases at V and 13 bases at J, with 17 bases in the middle. The germline V gene has CDR1 MGHDK and CDR2 SYGVNS. This CDR3 has 11 residues.

The chain carries TRBV4-1 and TRBJ2-7; maybe TRBD2 (6 bases). CDR3 length: 15 amino acids. CDR1 MGHRA and CDR2 YSYEKL come from the germline V gene. V was pared by 2 bases and J by 4 bases, with 15 bases between. DNA of the CDR3: TGCGCCAGCAGCCAACGCATTAGCGGACTATACGAGCAGTACTTC. It translates to CASSQRISGLYEQYF.

There are a few counts of this clone. CDR3 sequence: CASSGTSGTDTQYF. CDR3 sequence (DNA): TGTGCCAGCAGTGGGACTAGCGGCACAGATACGCAGTATTTT. J is TRBJ2-3 and V is TRBV6-4, with TRBD2 matching over 9 bases. V was clipped by 4 bases and J by 1 base; unmatched bases: 0. The CDR3 consists of 14 residues. Germline V gene sequence: CDR1 MRHNA, CDR2 SNTAGT.

This chain links TRBV2 with TRBJ2-7; D possibly corresponds to TRBD2 (5 bases). Germline CDR1 and CDR2: SNHLY and FYNNEI. The V end lost 4 bases, the J end lost 1 base, and 11 bases lay between the germline ends. The CDR3 loop spans 14 amino acids. The CDR3 reads CASSAPAGSYEQYF. DNA for the CDR3: TGTGCCAGCAGTGCACCGGCGGGTTCCTACGAGCAGTACTTC.

This clone was seen a single time. This sequence joins TRBV6-5 and TRBJ2-5; no clear D gene. The V gene's germline CDR1 is MNHEY and CDR2 SVGAGI. V lost 5 bases to trimming and J lost 3 bases, with 16 bases between them. This CDR3 has 15 residues. The CDR3 DNA reads as TGTGCCAGCAGTCTCTCTGGCGCTCGAGAAGAGACCCAGTACTTC. Amino acids: CASSLSGAREETQYF.

V gene TRBV11-3 combines with J gene TRBJ2-7; D is undetermined. Germline assignment: CDR1 SGHNT and CDR2 YENEEA. This CDR3 is 13 amino acids long. The germline V and J ends were trimmed by 2 bases and 4 bases, with 9 bases remaining between them. This CDR3 is CASSLFPSYEQYF. For the CDR3, the DNA is TGTGCCAGCAGCTTATTCCCGAGTTACGAGCAGTACTTC.